This T cell receptor beta chain was recorded in a study of shared clonotypes between healthy human individuals. Looking at the study overall: Researchers assigned three CD4 naive, three CD4 memory, two CD8 naive and one CD8 memory plate to each donor.

Donors were Caucasian adults residing in Nashville, Tennessee, USA. General observations from the study: Relative to their counterparts shared across all four donors, non-shared clonotypes exhibited diminished generation probabilities.

About this clone itself: No antigen is known for it.

V lost 2 bases and J lost 8, with 12 bases in between. CDR1 and CDR2 (germline): ENHRY, SYGVKD. The CDR3 loop spans 13 amino acids. Assay: immunoSEQ multiplex PCR; the TCRdb copy retains only in-frame clones and omits some. The sample includes roughly 2.5 million clones, around nine tenths of them seen just once. Material: naive CD4+ T cells sorted from blood. This sample's subset: CD45RA+ positively selected. V is TRBV10-3 and J is TRBJ1-2; the D gene is possibly TRBD1 (6 bases). This clonotype was obtained from a man aged 18 to 30 in good health. CDR3 in amino acids: CAISEAGAGGYTF. The CDR3 region has the DNA TGTGCCATCAGTGAGGCAGGGGCGGGCGGCTACACCTTC.